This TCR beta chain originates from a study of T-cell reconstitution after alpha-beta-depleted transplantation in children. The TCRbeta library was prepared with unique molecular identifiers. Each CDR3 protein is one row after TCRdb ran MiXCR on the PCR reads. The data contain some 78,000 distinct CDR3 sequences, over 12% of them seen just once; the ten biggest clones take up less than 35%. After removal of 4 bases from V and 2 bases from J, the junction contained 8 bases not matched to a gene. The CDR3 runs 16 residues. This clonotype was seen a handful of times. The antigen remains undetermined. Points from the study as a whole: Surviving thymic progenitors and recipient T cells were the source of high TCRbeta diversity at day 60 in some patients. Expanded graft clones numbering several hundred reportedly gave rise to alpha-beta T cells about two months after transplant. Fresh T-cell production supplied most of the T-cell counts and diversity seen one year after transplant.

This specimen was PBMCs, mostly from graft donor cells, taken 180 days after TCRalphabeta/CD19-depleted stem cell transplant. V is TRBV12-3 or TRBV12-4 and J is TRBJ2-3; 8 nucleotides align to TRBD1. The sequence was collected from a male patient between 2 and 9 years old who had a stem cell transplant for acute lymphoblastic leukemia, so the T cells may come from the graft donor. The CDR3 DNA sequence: TGTGCCAGCAGTTCCCGACAGGGGCGGTCCACAGATACGCAGTATTTT. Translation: CASSSRQGRSTDTQYF.